The 7 T cell receptor beta chains presented below share a single source sample, sequenced in a study of T cells after yellow fever vaccination. TCRdb independently ran MiXCR on the 5' RACE reads; one entry per CDR3 protein. In the table there are about 160,000 distinct CDR3 sequences, approximately 10% of which are singletons. This specimen was CD8+ T cells sorted from PBMCs, taken 45 days after the yellow fever booster vaccination. These receptors were taken from a young man who received the YFV17D yellow fever vaccine.

V and J are TRBV4-3 and TRBJ2-4; 9 positions agree with TRBD1. V was pared by 3 bases and J by 2 bases, with 5 bases of the junction left unmatched. CDR1 and CDR2 (germline): LGHNA, YSLEER. The CDR3 runs to 16 residues. The CDR3, as DNA: TGCGCCAGCAGCCAGGGACAGGGCTTTCCCAAAAACATTCAGTACTTC. It yields the protein CASSQGQGFPKNIQYF.

J is TRBJ2-2 and V is TRBV9, with TRBD2 matching over 11 bases. V was pared by 1 base and J by 5 bases, with 10 bases of the junction left unmatched. Germline CDR1 SGDLS, CDR2 YYNGEE. This CDR3 is 18 amino acids long. The CDR3 DNA reads TGTGCCAGCAGCGTACGGGGACTAGCGGACTTCGGGACCGGGGAGCTGTTTTTT. Translated: CASSVRGLADFGTGELFF.

The V call is TRBV9, the J call TRBJ1-5, with a weak D call TRBD1 (5 bases). Trimming left V 3 bases short and J 6 bases short, with 10 bases between. This CDR3 is 13 amino acids long. Germline values: CDR1 SGDLS, CDR2 YYNGEE. This chain's CDR3 is CASSEGAGQPQHF. The CDR3 DNA reads as TGTGCCAGCAGCGAAGGGGCAGGTCAGCCCCAGCATTTT.

The chain couples TRBV9 to TRBJ1-2; 8 nucleotides align to TRBD1. Germline V gene lookup returns CDR1 SGDLS and CDR2 YYNGEE. V lost 2 bases, J lost 1 base, and 10 bases stayed unmatched. There are 17 residues in the CDR3. CDR3 nucleotide sequence: TGTGCCAGCAGCGTGGATTCAGGGGGCGCGGGTAACTATGGCTACACCTTC. This translates into CASSVDSGGAGNYGYTF.

This clonotype was observed many times. The gene calls are TRBV6-6 and TRBJ1-3; 8 bases fit TRBD1. Germline CDR1 is MNHNY and CDR2 is SVGAGI (reference sequence). Trimming at V came to 5 bases and at J to 4 bases, leaving 4 bases not matched to a gene. This CDR3 is 14 amino acids long. CDR3 DNA sequence: TGTGCCAGCAGTCAGGGGGCGGAAGGAAACACCATATATTTT. Amino acid sequence: CASSQGAEGNTIYF.

The sample holds many counts of this clonotype. J is TRBJ2-7 and V is TRBV3-1; maybe TRBD2 (6 bases). This CDR3 is built from 13 residues. V lost 4 bases to trimming and J lost 3 bases, with 10 bases between them. Germline CDR1 reads LGHDT; CDR2 reads YNNKEL (reference sequence). The CDR3 DNA is TGTGCCAGCAGCCGATGGCGGGACTACGAGCAGTACTTC. This codes for CASSRWRDYEQYF.

V is TRBV27 and J is TRBJ2-6, with 7 bases aligning to TRBD2. With 9 bases clipped from V and 1 base from J, the junction kept 6 bases outside the gene matches. This CDR3 is built from 15 residues. Germline V gene lookup returns CDR1 MNHEY and CDR2 SMNVEV (reference sequence). The CDR3 sequence: CASKVRGSGANVLTF. CDR3 DNA sequence: TGTGCCAGTAAGGTGCGGGGGTCTGGGGCCAACGTCCTGACTTTC.